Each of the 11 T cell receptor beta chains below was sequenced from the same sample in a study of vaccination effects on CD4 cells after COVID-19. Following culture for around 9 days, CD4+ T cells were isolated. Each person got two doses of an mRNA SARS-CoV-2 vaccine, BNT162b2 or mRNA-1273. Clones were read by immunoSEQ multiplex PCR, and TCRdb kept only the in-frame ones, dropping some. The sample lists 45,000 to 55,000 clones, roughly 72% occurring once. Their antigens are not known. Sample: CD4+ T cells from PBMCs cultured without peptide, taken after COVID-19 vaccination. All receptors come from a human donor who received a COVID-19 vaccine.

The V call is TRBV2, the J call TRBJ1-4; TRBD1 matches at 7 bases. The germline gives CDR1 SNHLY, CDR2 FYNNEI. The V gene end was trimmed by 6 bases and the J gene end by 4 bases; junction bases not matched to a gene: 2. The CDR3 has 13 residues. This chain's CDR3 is CASRGQVNEKLFF. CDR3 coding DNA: TGTGCCAGCAGAGGACAGGTTAATGAAAAACTGTTTTTT.

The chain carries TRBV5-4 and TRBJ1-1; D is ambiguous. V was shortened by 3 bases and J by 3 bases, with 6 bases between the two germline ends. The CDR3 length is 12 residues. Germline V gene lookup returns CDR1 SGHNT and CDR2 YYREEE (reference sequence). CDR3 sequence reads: CASSSRDTEAFF. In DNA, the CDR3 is TGTGCCAGCAGCTCGAGGGACACTGAAGCTTTCTTT. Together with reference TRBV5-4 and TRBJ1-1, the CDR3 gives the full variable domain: ETGVTQSPTHLIKTRGQQVTLRCSSQSGHNTVSWYQQALGQGPQFIFQYYREEENGRGNFPPRFSGLQFPNYSSELNVNALELDDSALYLCASSSRDTEAFFGQGTRLTVV.

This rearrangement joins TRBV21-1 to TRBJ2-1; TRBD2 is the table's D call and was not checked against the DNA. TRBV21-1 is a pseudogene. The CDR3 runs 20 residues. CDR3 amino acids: CASSKASLAGGKESYNEQFF. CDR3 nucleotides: TGTGCCAGCAGCAAAGCGTCACTAGCGGGAGGGAAGGAGTCCTACAATGAGCAGTTCTTC.

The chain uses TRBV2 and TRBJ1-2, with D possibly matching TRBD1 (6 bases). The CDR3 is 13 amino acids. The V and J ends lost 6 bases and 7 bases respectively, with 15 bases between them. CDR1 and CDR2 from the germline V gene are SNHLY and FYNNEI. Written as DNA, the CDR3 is TGTGCCAGCAGAGGTACAGGGAGCGGTGGCTACACCTTC. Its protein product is CASRGTGSGGYTF.

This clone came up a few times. DNA of the CDR3: TGTGCCAGCAGAACTAGCGGGGGTAGTAATGAGCAGTTCTTC. It is translated as CASRTSGGSNEQFF. This chain links TRBV6-5 with TRBJ2-1; 11 bases fit TRBD2. The V gene end was trimmed by 6 bases and the J gene end by 7 bases; junction bases not matched to a gene: 5. This CDR3 contains 14 residues. Germline CDR1 MNHEY, CDR2 SVGAGI.

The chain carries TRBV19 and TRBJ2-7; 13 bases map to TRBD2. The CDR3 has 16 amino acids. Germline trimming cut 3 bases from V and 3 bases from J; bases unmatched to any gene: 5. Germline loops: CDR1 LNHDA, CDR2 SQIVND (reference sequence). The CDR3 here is CASSIGTSGALYEQYF. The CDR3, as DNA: TGTGCCAGTAGTATTGGGACTAGCGGGGCCCTCTACGAGCAGTACTTC.

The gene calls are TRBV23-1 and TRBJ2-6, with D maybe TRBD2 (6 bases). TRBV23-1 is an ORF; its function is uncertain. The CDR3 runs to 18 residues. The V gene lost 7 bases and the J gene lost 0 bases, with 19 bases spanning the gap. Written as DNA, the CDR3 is TGCGCCAGCATCGAGGTAGTGGGACTTCACTCTGGGGCCAACGTCCTGACTTTC. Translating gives CASIEVVGLHSGANVLTF.

The CDR3 region is CASTGMGTNEKLFF. CDR3 DNA sequence: TGTGCCAGTACGGGAATGGGGACTAATGAAAAACTGTTTTTT. The genes are TRBV19 and TRBJ1-4; unclear D gene. The germline V gene encodes CDR1 LNHDA and CDR2 SQIVND (reference sequence). There are 14 residues in the CDR3. Trimming cost V 7 bases and J 2 bases, with 11 bases left between them.

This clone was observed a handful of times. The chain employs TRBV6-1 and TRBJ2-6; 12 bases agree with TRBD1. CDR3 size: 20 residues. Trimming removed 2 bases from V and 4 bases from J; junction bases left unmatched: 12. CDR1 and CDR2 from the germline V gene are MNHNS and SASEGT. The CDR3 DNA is TGTGCCAGCAGTGAAAACCGGGACAGGGGGCATGGAGGGGGGGCCAACGTCCTGACTTTC. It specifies CASSENRDRGHGGGANVLTF.

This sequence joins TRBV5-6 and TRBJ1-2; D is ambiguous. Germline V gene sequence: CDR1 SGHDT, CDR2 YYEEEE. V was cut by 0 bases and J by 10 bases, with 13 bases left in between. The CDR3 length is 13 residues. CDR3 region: CASSLGTLLDYTF. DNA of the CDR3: TGTGCCAGCAGCTTGGGAACGCTGCTGGACTACACCTTC.

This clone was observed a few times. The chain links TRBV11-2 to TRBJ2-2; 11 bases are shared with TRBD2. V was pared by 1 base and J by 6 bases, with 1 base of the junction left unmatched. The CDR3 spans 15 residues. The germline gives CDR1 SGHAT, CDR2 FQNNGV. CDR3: CASSLGLAGPGELFF. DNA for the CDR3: TGTGCCAGCAGCTTAGGACTAGCGGGGCCCGGGGAGCTGTTTTTT.